The subject of this entry is one T cell receptor (beta chain). Its antigen remains unknown. This entry belongs to a study of monozygotic twins with inflammatory bowel disease. Germline assignment: CDR1 SQVTM and CDR2 ANQGSEA. CDR3 size: 13 residues. In eight separate reactions per sample, cDNA was generated. Addition of UMIs with a 6-nucleotide sample barcode was achieved by template switching. TCRdb derives one entry per CDR3 protein from the 5' RACE reads, leaving out DNA. Its table records around 140,000 distinct CDR3 sequences. Findings and caveats of the study: The analysis did not separate different T cell subtypes.

Sequenced input: blood. The genes are TRBV29-1 and TRBJ1-5. The source is a human donor with ulcerative colitis or Crohn's disease, or a healthy co-twin of an affected twin (not recorded which). The CDR3 region is CSVEESSNQPQHF.